A selection of T cell receptor beta chains follows, all from one sample in a study of shared clonotypes between healthy human individuals. Data came from immunoSEQ multiplex PCR; TCRdb stores just in-frame clones and leaves some out. Altogether about 960,000 clones are present, approximately 80% being singletons, with the ten largest covering over 1.3%. What was sequenced was memory CD4+ T cells sorted from blood. The receptors were sampled from a man younger than 35 in good health. Each CDR3 is given without its conserved first and last residue. Fields, in order: V gene, CDR3 protein.

TRBV7-2	ASSRGGGVSGELF
TRBV4-1	ASSQPATFQETQY
TRBV10-3	AIKGQNTEAF
TRBV18	ASSPPNSEVYGYT
TRBV18	ASSPGQINQPQH
TRBV5-1	ASSPEQETQY
TRBV10-1	ASSRSGVGEQF
TRBV5-1	ASSPLTGGRSETQY
TRBV5-5	ASRLGQGSSNYGYT
TRBV7-2	ASSPSGGYEQY
TRBV10-2	ASSPDATEAF
TRBV19	ASSSSGGAISEQY
TRBV10-1	ASSESLGGADTQY
TRBV2	ASTEGQGGTGELF
TRBV10-2	ASSESGGVANVLT
TRBV21-1	ASSKAPRQALWLAGVYEQY
TRBV19	ASSIWGTANYGYT
TRBV10-1	ASSPGAGNTEAF
TRBV12-5	ASGAPGILYGYT
TRBV4-1	ASSQVAGGPETQY
TRBV10-3	AISDLTSGYEQY
TRBV20-1	SALYTEAF
TRBV18	ASSPDGYSGNTIY
TRBV20-1	SATLLDEQY
TRBV7-2	ASSSPGQGYTEAF
TRBV6-5	ASSRSTGSGYGYT
TRBV7-7	ASSLQINTEAF
TRBV10-3	AIRNAVEANTEAF
TRBV6-5	ASSLTSGTYNEQF
TRBV13	ASSLGQGGEQY